This passage covers 24 T cell receptor delta chains from one sample sequenced in a study of gamma-delta chains in newborns, infants, children. TCRdb redid clone calling on the reads using CATT. Altogether 4,700 or so delta-chain clones are present, around 3% being singletons, with the ten largest covering over 12%. Sequenced: blood. These receptor sequences come from a child who was a newborn, infant or young child, either healthy, febrile or measles-vaccinated (not recorded which).

This clone was seen a handful of times. With a far larger clone one base away, a read error is the likely cause. The rearrangement uses TRDV2 and TRDJ3; TRDD3 aligns across 7 bases. The V gene end was trimmed by 1 base and the J gene end by 0 bases; junction bases not matched to a gene: 2. CDR1 and CDR2 from the germline V gene are GEAIGNYY and EKD. The CDR3 spans 17 residues. CDR3: CACDTGGHSWDTRQMFF. The CDR3 DNA reads TGTGCCTGTGACACTGGGGGACACTCCTGGGACACCCGACAGATGTTTTTC.

Of note for this clone: This likely traces to a read error, being one base from a far larger clone. The chain employs TRDV2 and TRDJ3; no reliable D call. This CDR3 has 21 residues. The ends were cut back, 0 bases at V and 0 bases at J, with 20 bases in the middle. Germline assignment: CDR1 GEAIGNYY and CDR2 EKD. The CDR3 DNA reads TGTGCCTGTGACACCGGTTATGGTGCGGCGATCCACTCCTGGGACACCCGACAGATGTTTTTC. This encodes CACDTGYGAAIHSWDTRQMFF.

This chain connects TRDV2 to TRDJ3, with 9 bases matching TRDD3. V shed 0 bases and J 4 bases; nucleotides not matched to a gene: 9. Per germline, CDR1 GEAIGNYY and CDR2 EKD. This CDR3 has 19 amino acids. The CDR3 DNA sequence: TGTGCCTGTGACACCGGGAGGGGGATACTTCGTTGGGACACCCGACAGATGTTTTTC. Amino acid sequence: CACDTGRGILRWDTRQMFF.

This clone was seen only a few times. A far more abundant clone sits one base away, making this likely a read error. Other nucleotide sequences from this sample produce the same CDR3. The genes are TRDV2 and TRDJ3; TRDD3 aligns across 8 bases. This CDR3 spans 20 amino acids. Per germline, CDR1 GEAIGNYY and CDR2 EKD. CDR3 nucleotides: TGTGCCTGTGACACGGTGGGGGATGGAAAGAGGTCCTGGGACACCCGGCAGATGTTTTTC. Translated, it gives CACDTVGDGKRSWDTRQMFF.

This clone appeared a few times. It is likely a read error: a sequence one base away is far more abundant. The sample has other DNA sequences that encode this CDR3 too. V is TRDV2 and J is TRDJ3, with no clear D. Germline CDR1 and CDR2: GEAIGNYY and EKD. The CDR3 runs 18 residues. Trimming stripped 6 bases from V and 0 bases from J, with 17 bases between. CDR3 sequence (DNA): TGTGCCTGTTGTGTACTAGGCCGAGGCTCCTGGGACACCCGACAGATGTTTTTC. Translated, it gives CACCVLGRGSWDTRQMFF.

Worth noting for this clone: TCRdb attributes to this sequence the protein of a much larger clone, which differs from the DNA translation at residue 8; a read error is likely, and the protein displayed is translated from the DNA. V and J are TRDV2 and TRDJ1; D gene unclear. The length of the CDR3 is 15 residues. Trimming pared 0 bases from V and 0 bases from J, leaving 10 bases between. Germline CDR1 is GEAIGNYY and CDR2 is EKD. DNA for the CDR3: TGTGCCTGTGACACCGCGTGGACTAACACCGATAAACTCATCTTT. It codes for CACDTAWTNTDKLIF.

As concerns this clone: A read error likely explains why the TCRdb protein, taken from a much larger clone, differs from this DNA's translation at residue 14; the protein shown is translated from the DNA. This chain joins TRDV1 and TRDJ1; tentative D call: TRDD3 (7 bases). V lost 0 bases and J 3 bases, leaving 26 bases between the germline ends. The length of the CDR3 is 20 residues. Germline CDR1 TSWWSYY, CDR2 QGS. CDR3 protein: CALGELGDILPSTCSDKLIF. The DNA for the CDR3 is TGTGCTCTTGGGGAACTCGGGGATATCCTACCCAGTACTTGCTCCGATAAACTCATCTTT.

Details on this clone: A read error is possible here, since a much larger clone lies one base away. The identical CDR3 is also encoded by other nucleotide sequences in the sample. The chain has TRDV2 and TRDJ3; 11 positions agree with TRDD3. CDR3 length: 20 amino acids. V was clipped by 0 bases and J by 0 bases; unmatched bases: 6. The germline gives CDR1 GEAIGNYY, CDR2 EKD. CDR3 bases: TGTGCCTGTGACACCGTACTGGGGGATAGGTCCTCCTGGGACACCCGACAGATGTTTTTC. It yields the protein CACDTVLGDRSSWDTRQMFF.

With regard to this clone: TCRdb assigns this DNA the protein of a much larger clone, which departs from its translation at residue 6; this likely reflects a read error, and the protein shown comes from translating the DNA. The rearrangement joins TRDV2 to TRDJ1; TRDD3 agrees at 12 bases. This CDR3 has 19 residues. CDR1 is GEAIGNYY and CDR2 is EKD in the germline V gene. V shed 0 bases and J 0 bases; nucleotides not matched to a gene: 10. CDR3 sequence: CACDTISAGGYEDTDKLIF. CDR3 coding DNA: TGTGCCTGTGACACCATAAGTGCTGGGGGATACGAGGACACCGATAAACTCATCTTT.

To note about this clone: TCRdb's protein for this DNA is that of a much larger clone and differs from the translation at residue 3, likely a read error; the protein shown is the DNA translation. The chain recombines TRDV2 with TRDJ3; TRDD3 matches at 11 bases. The CDR3 has 17 residues. The V gene's germline CDR1 is GEAIGNYY and CDR2 EKD. The CDR3 spells CARDILGDTWDTRQMFF. CDR3 bases: TGTGCCCGTGACATACTGGGGGATACCTGGGACACCCGACAGATGTTTTTC.

Worth noting for this clone: A far bigger clonotype differs at one base, so this is likely a read error. Other DNA sequences in this sample translate to the same CDR3. The genes are TRDV2 and TRDJ3, with 9 positions matching TRDD3. The CDR3 runs 16 residues. Germline CDR1 is GEAIGNYY and CDR2 is EKD. CDR3 in DNA: TGTGCTTGTGACTACTGGGGGACCTGGGACACCCGACAGATGTTTTTC. This translates into CACDYWGTWDTRQMFF.

This clone turned up a few times. This likely stems from a read error, as it lies one base from a far larger clone. The chain joins TRDV2 to TRDJ2, with TRDD3 identical over 8 bases. The CDR3 covers 15 residues. CDR1 GEAIGNYY and CDR2 EKD come from the germline V gene. V lost 2 bases to trimming and J lost 0 bases; unmatched junction nucleotides: 1. CDR3 DNA: TGTGCCTGTGACATACTGGGGGCTTTGACAGCACAACTCTTCTTT. It is translated as CACDILGALTAQLFF.

Concerning this clone itself: A much larger clone differs by one base, so this may be a read error. The same CDR3 is also encoded by other DNA sequences in this sample. This rearrangement joins TRDV2 to TRDJ3, with 8 bases lining up with TRDD3. Germline assignment: CDR1 GEAIGNYY and CDR2 EKD. The CDR3 runs to 20 residues. The DNA for the CDR3 is TGTGCCTGTGACACCGTTCTGTGGGGGATGAGCTCCTGGGACACCCGCCAGATGTTTTTC. Translating gives CACDTVLWGMSSWDTRQMFF.

In regard to this clone: For this DNA, TCRdb reports the protein of a much larger clone, which diverges at residue 6, most likely from a read error; the protein presented here is translated directly from the DNA. V is TRDV1 and J is TRDJ2; D may be TRDD2 (6 bases). CDR1 and CDR2 (germline): TSWWSYY, QGS. The germline V and J ends were trimmed by 4 bases and 8 bases, with 29 bases remaining between them. The CDR3 totals 19 residues. CDR3 bases: TGTGCTCTTGGGGTCCTGCCTTCCGAGAGGAGGAGGGATCATGCACAACTCTTCTTT. This encodes CALGVLPSERRRDHAQLFF.

This clone occurred a few times. V and J are TRDV2 and TRDJ3; 7 bases are a match to TRDD3. Germline CDR1 GEAIGNYY, CDR2 EKD. V was clipped by 1 base and J by 0 bases; unmatched bases: 8. The CDR3 is 19 residues long. This CDR3 is CACDTVLGPSSWDTRQMFF. DNA for the CDR3: TGTGCCTGTGACACGGTACTGGGGCCCAGCTCCTGGGACACCCGACAGATGTTTTTC.

About this clone itself: This likely traces to a read error, being one base from a far larger clone. This specimen includes other DNA sequences encoding the same CDR3. This chain's CDR3 is CACDTGWGYASLTAQLFF. The DNA for the CDR3 is TGCGCCTGTGACACCGGCTGGGGATACGCATCTTTGACAGCACAACTCTTCTTT. The chain uses TRDV2 and TRDJ2; 9 nucleotides line up with TRDD3. The CDR3 covers 18 residues. In germline, CDR1 is GEAIGNYY, CDR2 EKD.

This clone is categorized as medium-sized (0.01 to 0.1%). TCRdb's protein for this DNA is that of a much larger clone and differs from the translation at residue 6, likely a read error; the protein shown is the DNA translation. CDR3 amino acids: CACDIMGAALTAQLFF. The CDR3 nucleotides are TGTGCCTGTGACATAATGGGGGCCGCTTTGACAGCACAACTCTTCTTT. The J gene is TRDJ2, the V gene TRDV2, with TRDD3 as a possible D gene (6 bases). CDR1 GEAIGNYY and CDR2 EKD come from the germline V gene. Trimming shortened V by 2 bases and J by 0 bases, and 12 bases separated the two germline ends. The CDR3 is 16 residues long.

Concerning this clone itself: With only one base between it and a far larger clone, this is likely a read error. Other DNA sequences within the sample encode an identical CDR3. The chain links TRDV2 to TRDJ1, with D possibly TRDD3 on 5 matching bases. This CDR3 is built from 13 residues. Germline assignment: CDR1 GEAIGNYY and CDR2 EKD. The CDR3 DNA sequence: TGCGCCTGTGACACGGGATACACCGATAAACTCATCTTT. Amino acids: CACDTGYTDKLIF.

By share of the sample, this clone is medium-sized. The same CDR3 can be traced to other DNA sequences in this sample. The CDR3 coding sequence is TGTGCCTGTGACACGGACTATACTGTAAGCTCCTGGGACACCCGACAGATGTTTTTC. Translated, it gives CACDTDYTVSSWDTRQMFF. This chain joins TRDV2 and TRDJ3; the D is unclear. The length of the CDR3 is 19 residues. In germline, CDR1 is GEAIGNYY, CDR2 EKD. Trimming cost V 1 base and J 0 bases, with 15 bases left between them.

About this clone itself: It is likely a read error: a sequence one base away is far more abundant. Other DNA sequences in the sample encode the same CDR3. The chain has TRDV2 and TRDJ3; 8 nucleotides agree with TRDD3. The CDR3 covers 18 residues. Losses at the gene ends were 0 bases for V and 0 bases for J; bases not matched to a gene: 3. Per the germline V gene, CDR1 is GEAIGNYY and CDR2 is EKD. CDR3 protein: CACDTVLGDSWDTRQMFF. The CDR3 DNA sequence: TGTGCCTGTGACACCGTGCTGGGGGACTCCTGGGACACCCGACAGATGTTTTTC.

This clone was recorded a few times. A much larger clone differs from this one at a single base, so this may be a read error. The chain carries TRDV1 and TRDJ1; 10 nucleotides align to TRDD3. CDR3 size: 20 residues. J gave up 0 bases and V 0 bases, and 13 bases lay outside the gene matches. CDR1 is TSWWSYY and CDR2 is QGS in the germline V gene. The CDR3 DNA reads TGTGCTCTTGGGGAACTTAGGGGCCGTACTGGGGGATCCAACACCGATAAACTCATCTTT. Its protein product is CALGELRGRTGGSNTDKLIF.

This clone was detected a few times. A much larger clone is a single base away; this may be a read error. Other DNA sequences in the sample encode the same CDR3. The chain links TRDV1 to TRDJ2; maybe TRDD3 (5 bases). The CDR3 runs to 16 residues. With 0 bases removed from V and 4 bases from J, the gap between germline ends came to 12 bases. CDR1 and CDR2 from the germline V gene are TSWWSYY and QGS. CDR3 sequence (DNA): TGTGCTCTTGGGGAACTCCGGGGGTACGCGACAGCACAACTCTTCTTT. Amino acids: CALGELRGYATAQLFF.

This clone came up a few times. This DNA translates differently at residue 8 from the TCRdb protein, which is that of a much larger clone; a read error is likely, and the protein shown is the DNA's own translation. This chain uses TRDV1 with TRDJ1; D is undetermined. This CDR3 has 15 residues. V was pared by 5 bases and J by 2 bases, with 15 bases between. Germline-derived CDR1 and CDR2 are TSWWSYY and QGS. In DNA form, the CDR3 reads TGTGCTCTTGGGAACGGACCTCAGGGGACCGATAAACTCATCTTT. It specifies CALGNGPQGTDKLIF.

This clone was seen more than once but under ten times. One end of the junction fails to match germline, which may point to a read error. The rearrangement joins TRDV2 to TRDJ1; TRDD3 matches 7 bases. Germline CDR1 reads GEAIGNYY; CDR2 reads EKD. The CDR3 sequence is 15 residues long. In DNA form, the CDR3 reads TGTGCCTGTGACGCCTACTGGGGAGGAACCGATAAACCCATCTTT. It translates to CACDAYWGGTDKPIF.